The 15 T cell receptor beta chains in this list originate from one sample, sequenced in a study of cytomegalovirus exposure and HLA in healthy donors. The PCR made use of 60 Vbeta and 13 Jbeta primers. Profiled with immunoSEQ multiplex PCR; TCRdb holds only in-frame clones, not every one. The sample has approximately 130,000 clones, approximately 75% seen once. Sequences were obtained from PBMCs. These receptors were collected from a male donor in good health and CMV-seronegative.

The chain carries TRBV21-1 and TRBJ2-3; the D call of TRBD2 is as the table states it, not checked on the DNA. TRBV21-1 constitutes a pseudogene. This CDR3 has 14 amino acids. CDR3 sequence: CASSKRGGRDTQYF. CDR3 coding DNA: TGTGCCAGCAGCAAGCGGGGGGGGAGAGATACGCAGTATTTT.

The chain joins TRBV11-1 to TRBJ2-1, with D perhaps TRBD2 (5 bases). There are 17 residues in the CDR3. Trimming took off 2 bases at V and 8 bases at J, with 22 bases between the two ends. CDR1 and CDR2 from the germline V gene are SGHAT and FQDESV (reference sequence). CDR3 nucleotide sequence: TGTGCCAGCAGCTTAATGGGCCGGCAGGCGGGTAAGGATGAGCAGTTCTTC. Protein: CASSLMGRQAGKDEQFF.

This clone was seen only a few times. The rearrangement links TRBV6-1 to TRBJ1-4; TRBD1 might be the D (6 bases). The CDR3 totals 14 residues. V lost 6 bases and J lost 6, with 14 bases in between. In germline, CDR1 is MNHNS, CDR2 SASEGT. The CDR3: CASSLRGRDEKLFF. The CDR3 DNA reads as TGTGCCAGCAGCCTCAGGGGTAGGGATGAAAAACTGTTTTTT.

The genes are TRBV12-5 and TRBJ2-5, with TRBD2 matching over 11 bases. Per the germline V gene, CDR1 is LGHNT and CDR2 is FRNRAP. Germline trimming cut 6 bases from V and 2 bases from J; bases unmatched to any gene: 5. This CDR3 is built from 15 residues. CDR3 amino acids: CASGLGLAAQETQYF. CDR3 coding DNA: TGTGCTAGTGGCCTGGGACTAGCGGCTCAAGAGACCCAGTACTTC.

This chain joins TRBV27 and TRBJ2-7; TRBD1 agrees at 9 bases. The CDR3 runs 15 residues. Germline lookup yields CDR1 MNHEY and CDR2 SMNVEV (reference sequence). The J segment lost 3 bases and the V segment lost 6 bases, leaving 9 bases of the junction unmatched. This CDR3 reads CASRVPGTGRYEQYF. The CDR3 nucleotides read TGTGCCAGCAGGGTACCCGGGACAGGGCGCTACGAGCAGTACTTC.

This clone was recorded only once. CDR3 DNA sequence: TGTGCCAGCAGAGTTGGGGGGGCGGCAAGGGAGACCCAGTACTTC. Its protein product is CASRVGGAARETQYF. The V and J genes are TRBV7-2 and TRBJ2-5, with D tentatively TRBD2 (7 bases). This CDR3 spans 15 amino acids. V gave up 6 bases and J gave up 5 bases, with 19 bases separating them. Germline V gene data show CDR1 as SGHTA and CDR2 as FQGNSA.

Only a few counts were recorded for this clone. This chain links TRBV18 with TRBJ1-5, with TRBD1 as a possible D gene (6 bases). V was cut by 3 bases and J by 7 bases, with 16 bases left in between. The CDR3 extends over 15 amino acids. Germline lookup yields CDR1 KGHSH and CDR2 LQKENI. CDR3 loop: CASSPRGHEQQPQHF. The DNA of the CDR3 is TGTGCCAGCTCACCGAGGGGACATGAGCAACAGCCCCAGCATTTT.

Here the CDR3 reads CASSVGQGESEAFF. The CDR3 coding sequence is TGTGCCAGCAGCGTAGGACAGGGGGAGAGTGAAGCTTTCTTT. The chain recombines TRBV9 with TRBJ1-1; TRBD1 matches 9 bases. CDR1 is SGDLS, CDR2 YYNGEE, per germline. V lost 0 bases to trimming and J lost 7 bases; unmatched junction nucleotides: 4. The CDR3 sequence is 14 residues long.

In its sample, this clone was seen once. The chain carries TRBV6-6 and TRBJ2-2; 13 positions match TRBD2. The CDR3 has 16 residues. V shed 2 bases and J 8 bases; nucleotides not matched to a gene: 5. Germline assignment: CDR1 MNHNY and CDR2 SVGAGI (reference sequence). The CDR3 nucleotides are TGTGCCAGCAGTTACGGACTAGCGGGGGCCTCGGGGGAGCTGTTTTTT. Protein product: CASSYGLAGASGELFF.

The chain is built from TRBV4-1 and TRBJ2-1; 8 bases are a match to TRBD2. Germline-derived CDR1 and CDR2 are MGHRA and YSYEKL. This CDR3 contains 15 residues. V dropped 1 base and J dropped 5; count of bases not matched to a gene: 4. CDR3 nucleotide sequence: TGCGCCAGCAGCCAAGTCGGGGGGGCCCACAATGAGCAGTTCTTC. This sequence encodes CASSQVGGAHNEQFF.

In its sample, this clone was seen once. The chain uses TRBV5-4 and TRBJ2-1; 8 bases match TRBD2. V shed 7 bases and J 4 bases; nucleotides not matched to a gene: 13. The CDR3 covers 16 residues. Germline V gene lookup returns CDR1 SGHNT and CDR2 YYREEE (reference sequence). Written as DNA, the CDR3 is TGTGCCAGCTCTCCGCAGGGACTAGGGAATTACAATGAGCAGTTCTTC. Its translation is CASSPQGLGNYNEQFF.

J is TRBJ2-7 and V is TRBV11-2; TRBD2 matches at 7 bases. The CDR3 totals 15 residues. Losses at the gene ends were 3 bases for V and 4 bases for J; bases not matched to a gene: 9. Germline V gene lookup returns CDR1 SGHAT and CDR2 FQNNGV. In DNA form, the CDR3 reads TGTGCCAGCAGCTTTGGCGAACGGGGGGTTTACGAGCAGTACTTC. As protein: CASSFGERGVYEQYF.

This sequence joins TRBV6-5 and TRBJ1-6; 8 bases agree with TRBD1. Germline CDR1 reads MNHEY; CDR2 reads SVGAGI. After removal of 6 bases from V and 6 bases from J, the junction contained 4 bases not matched to a gene. The CDR3 covers 14 residues. The CDR3 protein is CASRRTGSNSPLHF. CDR3 nucleotides: TGTGCCAGCAGACGGACAGGGAGTAATTCACCCCTCCACTTT.

The chain has TRBV7-6 and TRBJ1-3, with D perhaps TRBD1 (6 bases). Germline V gene lookup returns CDR1 SGHVS and CDR2 FNYEAQ. The CDR3 length is 15 residues. Deletions cut 4 bases from V and 2 bases from J, with 12 bases between. This CDR3 is CASSSSGTTGNTIYF. The CDR3 bases are TGTGCCAGCAGCTCCTCCGGGACAACTGGAAACACCATATATTTT.

This sequence joins TRBV6-5 and TRBJ1-6; 8 nucleotides agree with TRBD1. After removal of 4 bases from V and 6 bases from J, the junction contained 2 bases not matched to a gene. CDR3 length: 14 amino acids. Germline values: CDR1 MNHEY, CDR2 SVGAGI. Written as DNA, the CDR3 is TGTGCCAGCAGTTCAGACAGGGGTAATTCACCCCTCCACTTT. Its translation: CASSSDRGNSPLHF.